This TCR beta chain was sequenced in a study of CD8+CD57+ T cells in acquired aplastic anemia. Study information: Sorted CD4+ plus CD8+ cells gave DNA averaging around 3 ug. General study findings and limits: The study identified roughly 31 CD8+ CDR3 sequences shared by patients and controls. CD8+ Simpson's diversity showed no significant patient-control difference.

CDR3 size: 16 residues. Per the germline V gene, CDR1 is SGDLS and CDR2 is YYNGEE. J lost 0 bases, V lost 0 bases, and 2 bases had no gene match. Investigators profiled TCR beta VDJ and CDR3 from genomic DNA template. A single record per CDR3 protein comes from TCRdb applying MiXCR to the reads. Here the sample spans 200,000 or so distinct CDR3 sequences, 40% to 60% being singletons. At least ten counts were recorded for this clonotype. No antigen is known for it. Patients chosen for sequencing had CD8+CD57+ cells that had expanded, as shown by flow cytometry. All patients were therapy-naive when blood was sampled.

The V gene is TRBV9, the J gene TRBJ2-1, with 8 bases that match TRBD2. This receptor was identified in a human donor with aplastic anemia. Source material: sorted CD4+, CD8+, or CD8+CD57+ T cells (not recorded which) from PBMCs. CDR3 DNA sequence: TGTGCCAGCAGCGTAGGAAGCGGGGGCTCCTACAATGAGCAGTTCTTC. Translated, it gives CASSVGSGGSYNEQFF. Variable domain in full (rest from reference TRBV9 and TRBJ2-1): DSGVTQTPKHLITATGQRVTLRCSPRSGDLSVYWYQQSLDQGLQFLIQYYNGEERAKGNILERFSAQQFPDLHSELNLSSLELGDSALYFCASSVGSGGSYNEQFFGPGTRLTVL.